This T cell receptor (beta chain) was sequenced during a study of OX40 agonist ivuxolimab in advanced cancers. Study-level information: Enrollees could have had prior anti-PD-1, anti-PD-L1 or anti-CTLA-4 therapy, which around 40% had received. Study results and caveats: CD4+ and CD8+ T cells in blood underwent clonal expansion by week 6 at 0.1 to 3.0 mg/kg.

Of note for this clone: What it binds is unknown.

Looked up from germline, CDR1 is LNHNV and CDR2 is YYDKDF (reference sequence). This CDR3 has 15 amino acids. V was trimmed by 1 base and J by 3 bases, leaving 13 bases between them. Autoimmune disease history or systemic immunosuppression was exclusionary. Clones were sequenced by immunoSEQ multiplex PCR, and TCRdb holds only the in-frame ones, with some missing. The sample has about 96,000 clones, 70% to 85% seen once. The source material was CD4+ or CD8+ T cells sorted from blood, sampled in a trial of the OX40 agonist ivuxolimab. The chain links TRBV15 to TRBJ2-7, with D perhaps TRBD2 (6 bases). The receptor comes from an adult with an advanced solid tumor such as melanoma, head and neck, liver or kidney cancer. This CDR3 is CATSRGGGAFYEQYF. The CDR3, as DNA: TGTGCCACCAGCAGAGGGGGCGGGGCCTTCTACGAGCAGTACTTC.